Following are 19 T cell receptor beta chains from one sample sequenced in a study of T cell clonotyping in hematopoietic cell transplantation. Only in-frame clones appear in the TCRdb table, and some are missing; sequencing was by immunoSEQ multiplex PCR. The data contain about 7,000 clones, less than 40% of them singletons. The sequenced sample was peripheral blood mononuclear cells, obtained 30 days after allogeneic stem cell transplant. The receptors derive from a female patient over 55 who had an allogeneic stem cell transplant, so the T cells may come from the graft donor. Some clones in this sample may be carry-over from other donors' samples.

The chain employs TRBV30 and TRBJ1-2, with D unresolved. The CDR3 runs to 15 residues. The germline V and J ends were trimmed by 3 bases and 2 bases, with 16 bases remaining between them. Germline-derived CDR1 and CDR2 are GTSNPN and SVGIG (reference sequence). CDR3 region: CAWSVPGRTNYGYTF. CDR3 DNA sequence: TGTGCCTGGAGCGTTCCCGGACGGACGAACTATGGCTACACCTTC.

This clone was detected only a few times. The CDR3 sequence: CASRWRGTQYF. The CDR3, as DNA: TGTGCCAGCAGGTGGCGAGGGACCCAGTACTTC. The chain uses TRBV27 and TRBJ2-5; D gene uncertain. Trimming took 6 bases from V and 7 from J, leaving 9 bases between them. The CDR3 is 11 residues long. Germline V lookup: CDR1 MNHEY, CDR2 SMNVEV (reference sequence).

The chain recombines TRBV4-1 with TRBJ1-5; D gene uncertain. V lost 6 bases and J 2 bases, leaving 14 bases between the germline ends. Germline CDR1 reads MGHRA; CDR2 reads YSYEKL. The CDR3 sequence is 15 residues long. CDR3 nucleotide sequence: TGCGCCAGCAGATCGGACCCCGGGCGCAATCAGCCCCAGCATTTT. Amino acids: CASRSDPGRNQPQHF.

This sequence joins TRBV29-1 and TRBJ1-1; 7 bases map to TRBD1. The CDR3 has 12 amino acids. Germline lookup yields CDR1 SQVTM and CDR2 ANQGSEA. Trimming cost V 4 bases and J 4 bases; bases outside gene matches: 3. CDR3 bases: TGCAGCGTTGCGGACAGGTTCACTGAAGCTTTCTTT. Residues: CSVADRFTEAFF.

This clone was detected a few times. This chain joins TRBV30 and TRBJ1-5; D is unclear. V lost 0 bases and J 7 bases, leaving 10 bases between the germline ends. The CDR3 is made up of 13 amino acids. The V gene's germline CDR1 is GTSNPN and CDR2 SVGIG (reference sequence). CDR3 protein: CAWSVEGSQPQHF. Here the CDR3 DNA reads TGTGCCTGGAGTGTAGAAGGGTCGCAGCCCCAGCATTTT.

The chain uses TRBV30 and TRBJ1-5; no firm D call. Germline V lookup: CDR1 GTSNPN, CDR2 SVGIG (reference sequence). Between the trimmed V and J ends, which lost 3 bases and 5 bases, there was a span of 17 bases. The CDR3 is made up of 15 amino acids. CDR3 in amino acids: CAWSSSDGLYQPQHF. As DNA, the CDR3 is TGTGCCTGGAGCTCCTCGGACGGACTATATCAGCCCCAGCATTTT.

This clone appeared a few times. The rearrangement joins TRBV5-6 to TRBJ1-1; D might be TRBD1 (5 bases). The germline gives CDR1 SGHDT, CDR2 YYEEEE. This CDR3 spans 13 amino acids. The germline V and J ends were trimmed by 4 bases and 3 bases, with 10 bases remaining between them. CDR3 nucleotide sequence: TGTGCCAGCAGCCCGCTAGGGGACACTGAAGCTTTCTTT. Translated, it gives CASSPLGDTEAFF.

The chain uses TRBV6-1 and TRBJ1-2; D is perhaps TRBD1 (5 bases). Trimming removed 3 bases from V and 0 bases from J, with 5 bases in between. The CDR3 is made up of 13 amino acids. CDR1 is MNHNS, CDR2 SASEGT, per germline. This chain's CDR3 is CASSEGPNYGYTF. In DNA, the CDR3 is TGTGCCAGCAGTGAGGGACCTAACTATGGCTACACCTTC.

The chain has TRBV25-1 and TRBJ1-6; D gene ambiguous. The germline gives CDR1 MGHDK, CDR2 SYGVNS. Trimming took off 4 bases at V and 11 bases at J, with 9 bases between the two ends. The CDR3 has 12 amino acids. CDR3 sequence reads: CASSAWATPLHF. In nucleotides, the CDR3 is TGTGCCAGCAGTGCCTGGGCTACACCCCTCCACTTT.

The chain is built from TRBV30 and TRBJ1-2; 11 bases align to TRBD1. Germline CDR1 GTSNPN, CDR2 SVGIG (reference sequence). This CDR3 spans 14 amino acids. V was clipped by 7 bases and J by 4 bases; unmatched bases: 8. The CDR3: CAFASGTGGYGYTF. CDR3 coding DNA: TGTGCCTTCGCATCCGGGACAGGGGGCTATGGCTACACCTTC.

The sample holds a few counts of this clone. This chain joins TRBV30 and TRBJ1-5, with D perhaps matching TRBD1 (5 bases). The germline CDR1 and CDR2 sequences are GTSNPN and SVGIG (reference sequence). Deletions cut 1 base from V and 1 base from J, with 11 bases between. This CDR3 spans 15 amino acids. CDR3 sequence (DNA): TGTGCCTGGAGTGCCGTCGACAGAAGCAATCAGCCCCAGCATTTT. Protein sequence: CAWSAVDRSNQPQHF.

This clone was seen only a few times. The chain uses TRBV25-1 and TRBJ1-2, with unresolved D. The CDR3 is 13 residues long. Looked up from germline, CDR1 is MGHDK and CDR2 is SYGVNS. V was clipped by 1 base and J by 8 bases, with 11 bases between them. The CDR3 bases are TGTGCCAGCAGTGAATTGGGCTCTACCGGCTACACCTTC. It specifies CASSELGSTGYTF.

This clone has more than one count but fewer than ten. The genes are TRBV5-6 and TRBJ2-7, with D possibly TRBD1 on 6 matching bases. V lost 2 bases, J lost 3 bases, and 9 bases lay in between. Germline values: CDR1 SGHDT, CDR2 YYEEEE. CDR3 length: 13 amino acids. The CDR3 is CASSFRDNYEQYF. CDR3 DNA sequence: TGTGCCAGCAGCTTTAGGGACAACTACGAGCAGTACTTC.

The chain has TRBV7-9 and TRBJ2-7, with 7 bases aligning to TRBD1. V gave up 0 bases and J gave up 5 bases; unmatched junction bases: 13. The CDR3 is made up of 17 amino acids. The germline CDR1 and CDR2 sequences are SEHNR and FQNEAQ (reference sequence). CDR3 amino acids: CASSLASGGWQGDEQYF. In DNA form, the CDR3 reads TGTGCCAGCAGCTTAGCATCGGGTGGCTGGCAGGGGGACGAGCAGTACTTC.

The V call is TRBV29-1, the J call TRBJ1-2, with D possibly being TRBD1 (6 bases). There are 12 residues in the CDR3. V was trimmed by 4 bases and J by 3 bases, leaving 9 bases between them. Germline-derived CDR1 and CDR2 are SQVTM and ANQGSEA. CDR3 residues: CSVGTEDYGYTF. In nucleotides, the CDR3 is TGCAGCGTTGGGACAGAAGACTATGGCTACACCTTC.

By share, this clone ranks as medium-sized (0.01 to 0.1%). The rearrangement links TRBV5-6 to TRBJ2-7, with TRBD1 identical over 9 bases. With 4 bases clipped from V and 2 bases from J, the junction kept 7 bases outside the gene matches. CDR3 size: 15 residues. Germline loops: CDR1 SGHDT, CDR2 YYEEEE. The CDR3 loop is CASSAGDREPYEQYF. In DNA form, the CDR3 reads TGTGCCAGCAGCGCTGGGGACAGGGAGCCCTACGAGCAGTACTTC.

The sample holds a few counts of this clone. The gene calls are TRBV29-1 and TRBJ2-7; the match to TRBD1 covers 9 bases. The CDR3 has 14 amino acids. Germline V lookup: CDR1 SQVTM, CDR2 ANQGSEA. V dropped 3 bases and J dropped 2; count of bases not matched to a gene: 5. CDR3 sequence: CSVDGGQGPYEQYF. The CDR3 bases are TGCAGCGTTGACGGGGGACAGGGTCCCTACGAGCAGTACTTC.

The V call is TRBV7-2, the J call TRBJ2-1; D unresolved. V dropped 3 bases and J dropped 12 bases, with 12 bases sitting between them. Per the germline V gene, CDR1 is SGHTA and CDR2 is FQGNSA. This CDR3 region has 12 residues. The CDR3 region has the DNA TGTGCCAGCAGCTTCAACCTAATTGGGCAGTTCTTC. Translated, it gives CASSFNLIGQFF.

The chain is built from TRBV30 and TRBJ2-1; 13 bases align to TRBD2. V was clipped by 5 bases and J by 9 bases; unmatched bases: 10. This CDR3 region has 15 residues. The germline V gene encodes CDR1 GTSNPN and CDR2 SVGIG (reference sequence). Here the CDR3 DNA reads TGTGCCTGGGGGAGACTAGCGGGAGGTTGGGGTGAGCAGTTCTTC. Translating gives CAWGRLAGGWGEQFF.